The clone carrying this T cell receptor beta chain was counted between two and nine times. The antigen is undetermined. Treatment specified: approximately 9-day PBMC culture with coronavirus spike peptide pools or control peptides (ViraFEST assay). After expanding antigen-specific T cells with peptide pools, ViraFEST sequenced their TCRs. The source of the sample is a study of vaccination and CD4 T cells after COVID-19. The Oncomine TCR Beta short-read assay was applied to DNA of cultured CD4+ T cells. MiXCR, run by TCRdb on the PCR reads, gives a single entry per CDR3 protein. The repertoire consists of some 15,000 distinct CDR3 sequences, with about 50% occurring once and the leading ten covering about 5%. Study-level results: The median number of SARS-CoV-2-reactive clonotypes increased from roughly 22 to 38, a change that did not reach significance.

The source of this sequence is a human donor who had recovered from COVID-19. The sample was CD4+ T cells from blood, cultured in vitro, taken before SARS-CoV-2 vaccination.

The chain's CDR3 is CSRKGGPNQPQHF. CDR3 bases: TGCAGCCGAAAGGGGGGACCCAATCAGCCCCAGCATTTT. This chain joins TRBV20-1 and TRBJ1-5; tentative D call: TRBD1 (6 bases). This CDR3 contains 13 residues. CDR1 is DFQATT and CDR2 is SNEGSKA in the germline V gene (reference sequence).